This TCR beta chain appears in the sequencing data of a study of cytomegalovirus exposure and HLA in healthy donors. Regarding this clone: The antigen is undetermined.

After removal of 2 bases from V and 4 bases from J, the junction contained 4 bases not matched to a gene. This CDR3 spans 16 amino acids. Germline values: CDR1 SGHTA, CDR2 FQGTGA. Broader study findings: Available immune exposure information covered CMV serostatus only. TCR sequences were mostly rare, though some public TCRs occurred in many donors.

It was with 60 Vbeta and 13 Jbeta primers that the PCR ran. In the source study's methods: Later reanalysis found roughly 80 million unique TCR beta chains, around 10 million of them shared. The data were produced by immunoSEQ multiplex PCR, yet TCRdb's version contains in-frame clones alone and is incomplete. V, J and clone size derive from that table, while D and trimming were established from the DNA sequence. The data show approximately 160,000 clones, approximately 80% seen once. The sequenced material came from PBMCs. The receptor's source is a woman between 18 and 29 years old in good health and CMV-seronegative. The chain carries TRBV7-3 and TRBJ2-2, with TRBD1 matching 10 bases. The CDR3 nucleotides read TGTGCCAGCAGCTTATTGGGACAGGGGCTCACCGGGGAGCTGTTTTTT. Its protein product is CASSLLGQGLTGELFF.